This is a list of T cell receptor beta chains from one sample in a study of Graves' ophthalmopathy and Graves' hyperthyroidism. TCRdb re-derived calls from the multiplex PCR reads in MiXCR, one entry per CDR3 protein. The sample yields about 480,000 distinct CDR3 sequences, 13% to 15% seen once. The sample comprised blood. These receptors were collected from a woman in her twenties or thirties with Graves' ophthalmopathy. CDR3s include the opening cysteine and the closing phenylalanine or tryptophan. The D gene is left open where the match is weak. Expanded clones get a size class; other rows say once, few or many, or leave the size out.

>.|TRBJ1-3|.|TRBV30
TGTGCCTCCGGGACACATCCTGCTGGAAACACCATATATTTT
CASGTHPAGNTIYF
>.|TRBJ2-4|many|TRBV2
TGTGCCAGCAGTGGTCAGCCAGCACTAGCCAAAAACATTCAGTACTTC
CASSGQPALAKNIQYF
>TRBD1|TRBJ1-5|many|TRBV6-5
TGTGCCAGCACTCCGGGACAGGCTCAACCTGTGGGGCATTTT
CASTPGQAQPVGHF
>.|TRBJ2-7|many|TRBV28
TGTGCCAGCAGTCATCCACTCCTATACGAGCAGTACTTC
CASSHPLLYEQYF
>.|TRBJ1-6|many|TRBV2
TGTGCCAGCAGTGACCCCGGGTTGGCTTCACCCCTCCACTTT
CASSDPGLASPLHF
>.|TRBJ1-1|many|TRBV20-1
TGCAGTGCTCCCCAGCTAGGGATTCGGGTGAACACTGAAGCTTTCTTT
CSAPQLGIRVNTEAFF
>.|TRBJ2-7|many|TRBV24-1
TGTGTCACCAGTGAGCCTGGACAGTGGAGCTCCTACGAGCAGTACTTC
CVTSEPGQWSSYEQYF
>.|TRBJ2-7|many|TRBV19
TGTGCCAGTAGTTTCCTCGGTGGGGACTACGAGCAGTACTTC
CASSFLGGDYEQYF
>.|TRBJ2-5|many|TRBV30
TGTGCCTGGAGTTCCTATAGCGCAAGGCAGACCCAGTACTTC
CAWSSYSARQTQYF
>.|TRBJ1-3|many|TRBV5-1
TGCGCCAGCAGCTTGGTAGGACAGCGTCAAACCTCTGGAAACACCATATATTTT
CASSLVGQRQTSGNTIYF